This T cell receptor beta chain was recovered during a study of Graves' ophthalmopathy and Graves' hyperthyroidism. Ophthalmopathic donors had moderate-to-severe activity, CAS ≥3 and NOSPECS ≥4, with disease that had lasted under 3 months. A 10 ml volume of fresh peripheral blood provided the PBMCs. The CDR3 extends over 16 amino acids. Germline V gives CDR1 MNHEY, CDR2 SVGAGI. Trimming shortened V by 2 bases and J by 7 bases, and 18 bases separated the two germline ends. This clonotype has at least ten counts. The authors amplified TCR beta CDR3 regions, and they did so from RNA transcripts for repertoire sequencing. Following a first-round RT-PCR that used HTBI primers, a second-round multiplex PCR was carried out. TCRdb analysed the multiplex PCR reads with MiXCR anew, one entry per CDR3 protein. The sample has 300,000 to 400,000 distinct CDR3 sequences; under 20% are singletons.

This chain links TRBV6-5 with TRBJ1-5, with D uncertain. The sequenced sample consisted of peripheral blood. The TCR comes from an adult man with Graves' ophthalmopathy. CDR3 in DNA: TGTGCCAGCAGTTACGGCGCGAAAGTATTTCGACAGCCCCAGCATTTT. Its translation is CASSYGAKVFRQPQHF.